The 18 T cell receptor beta chains presented below share a single source sample, sequenced in a study of blood T cells in healthy people across ages. The use of a sample-barcoded 5' primer and a J-beta primer mix characterized a second PCR of 7 to 11 cycles. One entry per CDR3 protein, called by TCRdb with MiXCR from the 5' RACE reads. The sample lists about 1.6 million distinct CDR3 sequences; about 31% were seen once. Sequenced input: blood. The receptors stem from a woman in her 30s in good health.

There are a few counts of this clonotype. J is TRBJ1-3 and V is TRBV5-1; D gene unclear. The CDR3 consists of 13 residues. V lost 5 bases, J lost 0 bases, and 6 bases lay in between. Germline-derived CDR1 and CDR2 are SGHRS and YFSETQ. The chain's CDR3 is CASRPPSGNTIYF. In nucleotides, the CDR3 is TGCGCCAGCAGACCGCCCTCTGGAAACACCATATATTTT.

This clonotype was recorded a few times. The chain employs TRBV20-1 and TRBJ1-2; TRBD1 agrees at 10 bases. With V trimmed by 3 bases and J by 8 bases, 6 bases remained unmatched. Germline CDR1 DFQATT, CDR2 SNEGSKA (reference sequence). This CDR3 contains 13 residues. Here the CDR3 reads CSASPGQGVGYTF. CDR3 in DNA: TGCAGTGCTAGTCCCGGACAGGGGGTCGGCTACACCTTC.

This clonotype was counted a few times. The CDR3 reads CSARGGAKNTEAFF. The CDR3 DNA reads TGCAGTGCTAGGGGGGGGGCCAAGAACACTGAAGCTTTCTTT. This rearrangement joins TRBV20-1 to TRBJ1-1; tentatively, D is TRBD1 (6 bases). The germline gives CDR1 DFQATT, CDR2 SNEGSKA (reference sequence). This CDR3 has 14 residues. The V and J ends lost 3 bases and 1 base respectively, with 12 bases between them.

This clonotype was observed at least ten times. The chain carries TRBV29-1 and TRBJ2-5; 8 bases fit TRBD2. The CDR3 is 14 amino acids. Trimming at V came to 4 bases and at J to 4 bases, leaving 8 bases not matched to a gene. CDR1 is SQVTM, CDR2 ANQGSEA, per germline. CDR3 in DNA: TGCAGCGTTGTCGGCCTAGCGGGCTCAGAGACCCAGTACTTC. Protein sequence: CSVVGLAGSETQYF. Based on the CDR3 plus reference TRBV29-1 and TRBJ2-5, the full variable domain is SAVISQKPSRDICQRGTSLTIQCQVDSQVTMMFWYRQQPGQSLTLIATANQGSEATYESGFVIDKFPISRPNLTFSTLTVSNMSPEDSSIYLCSVVGLAGSETQYFGPGTRLLVL.

The chain has TRBV27 and TRBJ2-7; TRBD2 aligns across 8 bases. This CDR3 comprises 15 residues. V gave up 8 bases and J gave up 7 bases; unmatched junction bases: 16. Per the germline V gene, CDR1 is MNHEY and CDR2 is SMNVEV (reference sequence). Written as DNA, the CDR3 is TGTGCCAGCCGGGAGGGGTCTAGCGGGTACTGGGAGCAGTACTTC. Its protein product is CASREGSSGYWEQYF.

The chain carries TRBV4-1 and TRBJ2-1; D is undetermined. The CDR3 contains 14 residues. The germline gives CDR1 MGHRA, CDR2 YSYEKL. V lost 3 bases, J lost 6 bases, and 12 bases lay in between. For the CDR3, the DNA is TGCGCCAGCAGCCAGCAAGGACCGGGCAATGAGCAGTTCTTC. Translated, it gives CASSQQGPGNEQFF.

This chain links TRBV4-1 with TRBJ2-7, with 8 bases fitting TRBD1. Germline V lookup: CDR1 MGHRA, CDR2 YSYEKL. This CDR3 contains 15 residues. V lost 1 base to trimming and J lost 5 bases; unmatched junction nucleotides: 7. CDR3 loop: CASSQADRVGNEQYF. CDR3 coding DNA: TGCGCCAGCAGCCAAGCGGACAGGGTTGGCAACGAGCAGTACTTC.

This chain joins TRBV19 and TRBJ2-5, with D tentatively TRBD1 or TRBD2 (6 bases each). CDR1 LNHDA and CDR2 SQIVND come from the germline V gene (reference sequence). CDR3 length: 14 residues. Trimming pared 6 bases from V and 10 bases from J, leaving 21 bases between. The CDR3: CASRVGGTERNQYF. CDR3 nucleotides: TGTGCCAGTAGGGTAGGGGGGACCGAGAGGAACCAGTACTTC. The complete variable domain, with remaining parts taken from reference TRBV19 and TRBJ2-5, reads DGGITQSPKYLFRKEGQNVTLSCEQNLNHDAMYWYRQDPGQGLRLIYYSQIVNDFQKGDIAEGYSVSREKKESFPLTVTSAQKNPTAFYLCASRVGGTERNQYFGPGTRLLVL.

This clonotype was seen a handful of times. This chain links TRBV15 with TRBJ2-1; the match to TRBD2 covers 10 bases. This CDR3 is built from 17 residues. Germline CDR1 reads LNHNV; CDR2 reads YYDKDF (reference sequence). The ends lost 1 base at V and 5 bases at J; junction bases unmatched: 8. CDR3 in amino acids: CATSRAGLAGVHNEQFF. The DNA for the CDR3 is TGTGCCACCAGCAGAGCCGGGCTAGCGGGAGTCCACAATGAGCAGTTCTTC.

This clonotype was observed a few times. The V and J genes are TRBV10-1 and TRBJ2-7; D not resolved. Trimming pared 3 bases from V and 3 bases from J, leaving 15 bases between. The germline gives CDR1 WNHNN, CDR2 SYGVQD (reference sequence). The CDR3 length is 15 residues. CDR3 sequence reads: CASSDNLEHDYEQYF. The CDR3 DNA follows: TGCGCCAGCAGTGATAATTTGGAACATGACTACGAGCAGTACTTC.

The chain carries TRBV7-9 and TRBJ2-6; unclear D gene. The CDR3 spans 18 residues. V dropped 7 bases and J dropped 0 bases, with 19 bases sitting between them. From germline, CDR1 is SEHNR and CDR2 FQNEAQ (reference sequence). The CDR3 DNA is TGTGCCAGCACCCTTTTAATTGGATCGTTCTCTGGGGCCAACGTCCTGACTTTC. Encoded protein: CASTLLIGSFSGANVLTF.

CDR3 protein: CASSVTGTGYSGANVLTF. In nucleotides, the CDR3 is TGTGCCAGCAGTGTTACCGGGACAGGGTACTCTGGGGCCAACGTCCTGACTTTC. The chain recombines TRBV28 with TRBJ2-6, with 9 nucleotides matching TRBD1. Germline CDR1 MDHEN, CDR2 SYDVKM. This CDR3 region has 18 residues. Trimming cost V 5 bases and J 0 bases; bases outside gene matches: 8.

This clonotype was counted once. The gene calls are TRBV6-6 and TRBJ2-5; D is possibly TRBD2 (5 bases). Germline values: CDR1 MNHNY, CDR2 SVGAGI (reference sequence). Trimming took 6 bases from V and 5 from J, leaving 13 bases between them. The CDR3 consists of 13 residues. The chain's CDR3 is CASRLGERETQYF. CDR3 in DNA: TGTGCCAGCAGGTTGGGAGAGAGGGAGACCCAGTACTTC.

This clonotype was counted between two and nine times. The V gene is TRBV19, the J gene TRBJ2-7; 13 positions agree with TRBD2. V trimming: 1 base; J trimming: 2 bases; junction bases outside the gene matches: 2. Germline V CDR1 and CDR2: LNHDA, SQIVND (reference sequence). The CDR3 consists of 16 residues. CDR3 protein: CASSIGLAGGPYEQYF. CDR3 sequence (DNA): TGTGCCAGTAGTATAGGACTAGCGGGAGGTCCCTACGAGCAGTACTTC.

This clonotype occurred a few times. The CDR3 protein is CSVMAGHEQFF. The CDR3 bases are TGCAGCGTTATGGCTGGACATGAGCAGTTCTTC. This sequence joins TRBV29-1 and TRBJ2-1; D uncertain. V was clipped by 5 bases and J by 8 bases, with 10 bases between them. CDR3 length equals 11 residues. The germline V gene has CDR1 SQVTM and CDR2 ANQGSEA.

The gene calls are TRBV20-1 and TRBJ2-3, with 9 bases fitting TRBD2. CDR1 DFQATT and CDR2 SNEGSKA come from the germline V gene (reference sequence). The CDR3 runs 15 residues. Unmatched junction bases numbered 8, after V lost 3 bases and J lost 4 bases. CDR3 bases: TGCAGTGCTAGGGGACTAGCTCTGAAGGCAGATACGCAGTATTTT. It is translated as CSARGLALKADTQYF.

This clonotype was seen a few times. V gene TRBV4-2 combines with J gene TRBJ2-1; 13 nucleotides agree with TRBD2. V dropped 0 bases and J dropped 6; count of bases not matched to a gene: 2. CDR3 length: 16 residues. CDR1 LGHNA and CDR2 YNFKEQ come from the germline V gene. The CDR3 sequence is CASSQEGLAGFNEQFF. CDR3 DNA sequence: TGTGCCAGCAGCCAAGAGGGACTAGCGGGATTCAATGAGCAGTTCTTC.

The CDR3 region is CASSFGAGGPKNWAGELFF. Written as DNA, the CDR3 is TGTGCCAGCAGTTTTGGGGCGGGAGGGCCTAAAAACTGGGCCGGGGAGCTGTTTTTT. V is TRBV27 and J is TRBJ2-2; the match to TRBD2 covers 9 bases. This CDR3 spans 19 amino acids. Trimming removed 3 bases from V and 6 bases from J; junction bases left unmatched: 17. From germline, CDR1 is MNHEY and CDR2 SMNVEV (reference sequence).